The clone carrying this T cell receptor (beta chain) was detected only once. This sample was taken from a study of blood T cell repertoires in COVID-19. Study summary: COVID-19 samples collected from the United States, Italy and Spain covered acute and convalescent phases. In each case, the material was cDNA or gDNA derived from T cells, B-cell-depleted T cells, or PBMCs.

The CDR3 is made up of 19 amino acids. The junction had 16 bases not matched to a gene; V was cut back by 5 bases and J by 0 bases. Germline lookup yields CDR1 SGHVS and CDR2 FQNEAQ. Per the original methods: The authors estimated nucleated cell counts from reference gene primer amplification. The data were produced by immunoSEQ multiplex PCR, yet TCRdb's version contains in-frame clones alone and is incomplete. V and J calls and clone size are given by that table; D and trimming were obtained from the DNA. The table lists around 330,000 clones, more than 75% of them singletons. This receptor was identified in a woman between 45 and 60 years old with active or convalescent COVID-19. The chain carries TRBV7-8 and TRBJ2-1; 7 bases fit TRBD2. The specimen sequenced was peripheral blood. The CDR3 region has the DNA TGTGCCAGCAGCCCCGGTGGTTTGGGAGGGTCCAGCTCCTACAATGAGCAGTTCTTC. It yields the protein CASSPGGLGGSSSYNEQFF. The entire variable domain, with the rest obtained from reference TRBV7-8 and TRBJ2-1, is as follows: GAGVSQSPRYKVAKRGQDVALRCDPISGHVSLFWYQQALGQGPEFLTYFQNEAQLDKSGLPSDRFFAERPEGSVSTLKIQRTQQEDSAVYLCASSPGGLGGSSSYNEQFFGPGTRLTVL.